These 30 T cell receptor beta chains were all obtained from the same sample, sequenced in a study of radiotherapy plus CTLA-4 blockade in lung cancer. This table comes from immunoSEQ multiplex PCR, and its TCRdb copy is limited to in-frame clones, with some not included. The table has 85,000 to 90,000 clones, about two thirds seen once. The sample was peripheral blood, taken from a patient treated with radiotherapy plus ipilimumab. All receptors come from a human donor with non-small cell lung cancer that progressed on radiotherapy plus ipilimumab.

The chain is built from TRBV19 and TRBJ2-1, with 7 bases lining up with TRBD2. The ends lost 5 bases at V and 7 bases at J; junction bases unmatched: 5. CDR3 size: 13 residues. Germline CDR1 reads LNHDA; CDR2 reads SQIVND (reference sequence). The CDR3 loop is CASSLGLVNEQFF. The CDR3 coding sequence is TGTGCCAGTAGTTTAGGACTAGTTAATGAGCAGTTCTTC.

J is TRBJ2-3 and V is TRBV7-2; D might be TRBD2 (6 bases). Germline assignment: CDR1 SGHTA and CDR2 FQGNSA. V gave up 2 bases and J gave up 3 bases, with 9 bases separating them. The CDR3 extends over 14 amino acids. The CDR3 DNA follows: TGTGCCAGCAGCTTATACGGGACTACAGATACGCAGTATTTT. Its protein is CASSLYGTTDTQYF.

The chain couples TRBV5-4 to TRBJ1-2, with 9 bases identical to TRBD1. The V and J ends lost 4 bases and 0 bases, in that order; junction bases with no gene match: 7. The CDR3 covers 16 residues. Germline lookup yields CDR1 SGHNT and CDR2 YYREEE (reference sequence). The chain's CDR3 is CASSQGQGLTNYGYTF. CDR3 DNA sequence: TGTGCCAGCAGCCAGGGACAGGGTCTAACTAACTATGGCTACACCTTC.

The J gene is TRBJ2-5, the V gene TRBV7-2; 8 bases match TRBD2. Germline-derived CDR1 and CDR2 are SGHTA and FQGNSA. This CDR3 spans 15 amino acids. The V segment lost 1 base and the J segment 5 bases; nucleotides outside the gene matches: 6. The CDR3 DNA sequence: TGTGCCAGCAGCTTAGTGGCGGGAGGCCGCGAGACCCAGTACTTC. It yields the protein CASSLVAGGRETQYF. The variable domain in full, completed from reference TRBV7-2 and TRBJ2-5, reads GAGVSQSPSNKVTEKGKDVELRCDPISGHTALYWYRQSLGQGLEFLIYFQGNSAPDKSGLPSDRFSAERTGGSVSTLTIQRTQQEDSAVYLCASSLVAGGRETQYFGPGTRLLVL.

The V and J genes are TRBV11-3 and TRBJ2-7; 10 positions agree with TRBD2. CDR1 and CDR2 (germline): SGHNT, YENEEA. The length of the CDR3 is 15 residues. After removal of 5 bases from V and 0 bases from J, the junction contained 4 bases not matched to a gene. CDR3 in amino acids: CASSPGTSVSYEQYF. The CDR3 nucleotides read TGTGCCAGCAGCCCAGGGACTAGCGTCTCCTACGAGCAGTACTTC.

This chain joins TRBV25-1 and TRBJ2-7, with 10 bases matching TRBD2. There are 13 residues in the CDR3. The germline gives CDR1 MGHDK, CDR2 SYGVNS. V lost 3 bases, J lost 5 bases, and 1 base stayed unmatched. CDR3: CASSDGLADEQYF. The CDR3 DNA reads TGTGCCAGCAGTGATGGACTAGCGGACGAGCAGTACTTC.

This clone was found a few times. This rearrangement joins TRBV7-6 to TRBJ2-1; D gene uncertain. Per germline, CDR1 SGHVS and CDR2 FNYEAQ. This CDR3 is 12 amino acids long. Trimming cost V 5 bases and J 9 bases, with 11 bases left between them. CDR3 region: CASSHVVGEQFF. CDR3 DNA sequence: TGTGCCAGCAGCCACGTGGTAGGTGAGCAGTTCTTC. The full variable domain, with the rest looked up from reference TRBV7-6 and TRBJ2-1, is GAGVSQSPRYKVTKRGQDVALRCDPISGHVSLYWYRQALGQGPEFLTYFNYEAQQDKSGLPNDRFSAERPEGSISTLTIQRTEQRDSAMYRCASSHVVGEQFFGPGTRLTVL.

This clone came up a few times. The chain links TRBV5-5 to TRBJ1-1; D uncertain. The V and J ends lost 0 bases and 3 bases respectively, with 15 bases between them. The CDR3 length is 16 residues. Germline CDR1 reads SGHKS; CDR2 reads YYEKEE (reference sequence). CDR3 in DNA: TGTGCCAGCAGCTTGGGGGGTTCAGAGCTCTACACTGAAGCTTTCTTT. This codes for CASSLGGSELYTEAFF.

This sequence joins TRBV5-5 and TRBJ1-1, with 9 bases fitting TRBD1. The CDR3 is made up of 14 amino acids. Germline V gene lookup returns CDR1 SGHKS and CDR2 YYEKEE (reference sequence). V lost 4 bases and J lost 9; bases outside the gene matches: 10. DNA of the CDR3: TGTGCCAGCAGCCCCCGGGACAGGGCACCAAAAGCTTTCTTT. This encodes CASSPRDRAPKAFF.

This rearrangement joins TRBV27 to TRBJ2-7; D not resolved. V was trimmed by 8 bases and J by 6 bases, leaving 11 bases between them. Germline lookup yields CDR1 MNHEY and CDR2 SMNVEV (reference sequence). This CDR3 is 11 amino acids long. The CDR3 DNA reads TGTGCCAGCGGACCACTGGGCGAGCAGTACTTC. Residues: CASGPLGEQYF.

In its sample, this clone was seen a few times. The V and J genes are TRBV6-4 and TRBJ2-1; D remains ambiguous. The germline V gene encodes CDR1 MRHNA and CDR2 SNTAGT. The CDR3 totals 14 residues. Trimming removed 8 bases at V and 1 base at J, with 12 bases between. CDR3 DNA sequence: TGTGCCAGCCGCGCCGAGACATCCTACAATGAGCAGTTCTTC. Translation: CASRAETSYNEQFF.

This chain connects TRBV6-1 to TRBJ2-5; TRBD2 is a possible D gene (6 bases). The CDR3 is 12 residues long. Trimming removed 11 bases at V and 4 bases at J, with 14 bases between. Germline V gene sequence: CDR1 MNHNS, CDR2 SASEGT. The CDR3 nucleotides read TGTGCCGGAGGGCCGGGGTCAGAGACCCAGTACTTC. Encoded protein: CAGGPGSETQYF.

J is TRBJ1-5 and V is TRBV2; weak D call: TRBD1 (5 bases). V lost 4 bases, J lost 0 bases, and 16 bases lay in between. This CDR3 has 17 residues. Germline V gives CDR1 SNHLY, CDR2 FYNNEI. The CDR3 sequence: CASSGFSGQPSNQPQHF. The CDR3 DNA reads TGTGCCAGCAGTGGGTTCAGCGGACAACCTAGCAATCAGCCCCAGCATTTT. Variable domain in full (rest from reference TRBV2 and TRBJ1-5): EPEVTQTPSHQVTQMGQEVILRCVPISNHLYFYWYRQILGQKVEFLVSFYNNEISEKSEIFDDQFSVERPDGSNFTLKIRSTKLEDSAMYFCASSGFSGQPSNQPQHFGDGTRLSIL.

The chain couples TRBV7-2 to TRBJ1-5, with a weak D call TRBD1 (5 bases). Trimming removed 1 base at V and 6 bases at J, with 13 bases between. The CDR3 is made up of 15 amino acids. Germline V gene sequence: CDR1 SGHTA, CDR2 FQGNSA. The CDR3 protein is CASSLGSGQGQPQHF. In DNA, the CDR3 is TGTGCCAGCAGCTTAGGGTCAGGGCAGGGTCAGCCCCAGCATTTT.

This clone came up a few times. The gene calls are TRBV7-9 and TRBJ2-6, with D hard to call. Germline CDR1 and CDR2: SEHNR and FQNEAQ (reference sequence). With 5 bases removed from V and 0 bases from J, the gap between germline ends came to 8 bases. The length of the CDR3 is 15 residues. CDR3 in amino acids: CASSLGYSGANVLTF. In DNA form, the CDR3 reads TGTGCCAGCAGCCTTGGCTACTCTGGGGCCAACGTCCTGACTTTC.

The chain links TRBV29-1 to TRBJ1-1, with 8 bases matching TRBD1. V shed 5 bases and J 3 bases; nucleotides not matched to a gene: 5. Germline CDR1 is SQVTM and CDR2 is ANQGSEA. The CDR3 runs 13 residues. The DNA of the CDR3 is TGCAGCGTTCGCAGGGGGCCAGACACTGAAGCTTTCTTT. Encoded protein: CSVRRGPDTEAFF.

CDR3 in DNA: TGCGCCAGCAGCCAAGATTGGGGCGTAGGCACAGATACGCAGTATTTT. This gives the protein CASSQDWGVGTDTQYF. The V call is TRBV4-3, the J call TRBJ2-3; possibly TRBD1 for D (5 bases). From germline, CDR1 is LGHNA and CDR2 YSLEER. The CDR3 is made up of 16 amino acids. Between the trimmed V and J ends, which lost 0 bases and 1 base, there was a span of 11 bases.

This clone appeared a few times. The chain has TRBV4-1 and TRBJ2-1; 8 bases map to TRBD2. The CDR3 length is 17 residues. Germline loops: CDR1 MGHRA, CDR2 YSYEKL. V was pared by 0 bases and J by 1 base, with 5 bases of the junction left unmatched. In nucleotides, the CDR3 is TGCGCCAGCAGCCAAGATTGGTCGGGAGGGTCCTACAATGAGCAGTTCTTC. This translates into CASSQDWSGGSYNEQFF.

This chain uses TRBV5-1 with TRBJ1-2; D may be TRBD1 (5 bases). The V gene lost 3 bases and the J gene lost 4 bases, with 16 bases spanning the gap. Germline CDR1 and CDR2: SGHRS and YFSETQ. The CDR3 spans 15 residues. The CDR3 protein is CASSWGLPGRYGYTF. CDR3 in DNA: TGCGCCAGCAGCTGGGGACTCCCCGGCCGCTATGGCTACACCTTC.

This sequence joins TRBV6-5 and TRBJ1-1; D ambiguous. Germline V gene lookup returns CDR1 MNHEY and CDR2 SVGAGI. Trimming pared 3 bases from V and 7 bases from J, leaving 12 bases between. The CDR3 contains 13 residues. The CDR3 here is CASSYRGRNEAFF. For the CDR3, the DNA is TGTGCCAGCAGTTATCGAGGTCGGAATGAAGCTTTCTTT.

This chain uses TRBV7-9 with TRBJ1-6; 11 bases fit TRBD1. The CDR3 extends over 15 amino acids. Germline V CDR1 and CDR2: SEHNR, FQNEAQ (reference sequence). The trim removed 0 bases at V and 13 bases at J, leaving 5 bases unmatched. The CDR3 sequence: CASSLAPGTGGPLHF. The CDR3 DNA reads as TGTGCCAGCAGCTTAGCCCCCGGGACAGGGGGGCCCCTCCACTTT.

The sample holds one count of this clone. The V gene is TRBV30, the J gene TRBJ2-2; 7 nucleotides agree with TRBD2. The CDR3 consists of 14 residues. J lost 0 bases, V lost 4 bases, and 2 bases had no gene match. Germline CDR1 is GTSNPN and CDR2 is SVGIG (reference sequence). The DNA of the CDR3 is TGTGCCTGGAAGACTAGCACGAACACCGGGGAGCTGTTTTTT. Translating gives CAWKTSTNTGELFF.

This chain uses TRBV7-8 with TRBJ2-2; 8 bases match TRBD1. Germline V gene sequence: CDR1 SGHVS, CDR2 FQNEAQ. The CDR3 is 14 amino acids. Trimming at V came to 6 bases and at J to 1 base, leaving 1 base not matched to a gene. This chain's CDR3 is CASRTGVNTGELFF. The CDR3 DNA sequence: TGTGCCAGCAGGACAGGGGTGAACACCGGGGAGCTGTTTTTT.

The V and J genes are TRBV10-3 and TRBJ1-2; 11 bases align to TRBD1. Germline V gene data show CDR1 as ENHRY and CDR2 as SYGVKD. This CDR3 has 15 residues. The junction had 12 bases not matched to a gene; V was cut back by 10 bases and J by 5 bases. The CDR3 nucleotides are TGTGCCACCTGGACAGGGGGCAACCTTGGGTATGGCTACACCTTC. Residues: CATWTGGNLGYGYTF.

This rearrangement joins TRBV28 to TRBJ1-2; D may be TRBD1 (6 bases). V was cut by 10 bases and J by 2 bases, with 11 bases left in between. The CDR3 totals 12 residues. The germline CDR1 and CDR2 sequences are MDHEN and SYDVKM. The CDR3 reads CAIRQANYGYTF. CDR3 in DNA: TGTGCCATCCGACAGGCAAACTATGGCTACACCTTC.

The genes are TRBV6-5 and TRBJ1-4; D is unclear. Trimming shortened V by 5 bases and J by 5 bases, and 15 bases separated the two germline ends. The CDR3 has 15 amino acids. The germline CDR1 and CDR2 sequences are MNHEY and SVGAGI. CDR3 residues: CASSTTNNGNEKLFF. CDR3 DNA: TGTGCCAGCAGTACCACAAACAACGGGAATGAAAAACTGTTTTTT.

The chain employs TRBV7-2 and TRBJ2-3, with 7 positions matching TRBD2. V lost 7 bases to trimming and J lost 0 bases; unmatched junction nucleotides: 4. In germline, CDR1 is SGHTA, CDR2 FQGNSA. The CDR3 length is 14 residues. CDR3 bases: TGTGCCAGCACACGGGGGGAGAGCACAGATACGCAGTATTTT. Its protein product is CASTRGESTDTQYF.

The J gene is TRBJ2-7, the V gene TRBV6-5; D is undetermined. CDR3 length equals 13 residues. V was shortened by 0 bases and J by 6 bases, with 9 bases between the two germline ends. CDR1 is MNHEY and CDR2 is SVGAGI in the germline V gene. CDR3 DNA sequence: TGTGCCAGCAGTTACTCATCCGTAAGCGAGCAGTACTTC. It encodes CASSYSSVSEQYF.

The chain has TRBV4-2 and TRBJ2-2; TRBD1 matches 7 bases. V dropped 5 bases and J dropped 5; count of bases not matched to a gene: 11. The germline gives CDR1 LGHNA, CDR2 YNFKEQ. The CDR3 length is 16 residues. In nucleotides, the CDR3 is TGTGCCAGCAGCGGCCTAGGGGGCTTCGGGACCGGGGAGCTGTTTTTT. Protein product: CASSGLGGFGTGELFF.

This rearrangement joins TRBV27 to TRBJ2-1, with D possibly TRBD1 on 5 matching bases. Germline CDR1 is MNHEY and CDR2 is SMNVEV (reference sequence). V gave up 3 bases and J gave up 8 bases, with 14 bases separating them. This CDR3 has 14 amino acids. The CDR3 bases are TGTGCCAGCAGTTTCCGAGACAGTATCGATGAGCAGTTCTTC. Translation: CASSFRDSIDEQFF.